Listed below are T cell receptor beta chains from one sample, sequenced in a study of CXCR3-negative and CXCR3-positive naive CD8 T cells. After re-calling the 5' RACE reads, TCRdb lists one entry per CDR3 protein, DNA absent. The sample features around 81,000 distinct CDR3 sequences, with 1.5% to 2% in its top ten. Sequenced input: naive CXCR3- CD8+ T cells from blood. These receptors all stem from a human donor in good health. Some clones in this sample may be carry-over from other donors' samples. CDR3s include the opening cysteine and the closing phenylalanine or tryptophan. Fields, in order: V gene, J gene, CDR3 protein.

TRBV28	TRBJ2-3	CASSLGQGSADTQYF
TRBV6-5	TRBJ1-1	CASSLDRGLTEAFF
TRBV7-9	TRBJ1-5	CASSPIMQPQHF
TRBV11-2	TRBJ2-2	CASSDLDRDRQGGELFF
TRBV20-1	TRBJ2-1	CSARVVGENYAGEQFF
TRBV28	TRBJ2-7	CASSLPGTGGDWEQYF
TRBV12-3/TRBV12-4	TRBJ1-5	CASSLQLDRDQDQPQHF
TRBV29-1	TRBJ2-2	CSVEETRPGELFF
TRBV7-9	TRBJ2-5	CASSRLGQVEETQYF
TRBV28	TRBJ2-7	CASSFVPANEQYF
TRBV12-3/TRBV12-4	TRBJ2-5	CASSLDYGGTQYF
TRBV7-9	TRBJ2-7	CASSIVGTGGEQYF
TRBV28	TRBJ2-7	CASSGNRGEDYEQYF
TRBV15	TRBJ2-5	CATSSGEAQETQYF
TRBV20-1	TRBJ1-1	CSALDTRDTEAFF
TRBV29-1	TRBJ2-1	CSVGASGSSGALRFF
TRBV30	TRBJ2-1	CAWSVGGEQFF
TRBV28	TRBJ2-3	CASSFRLAGTDTQYF
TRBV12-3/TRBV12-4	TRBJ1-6	CASSYSGEFGSPLHF
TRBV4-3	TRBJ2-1	CASSQDGGGANNEQFF
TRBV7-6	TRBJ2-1	CASSLIWGAGNEQFF
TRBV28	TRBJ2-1	CATWGAYNEQFF
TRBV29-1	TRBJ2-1	CSVEPSIPDLDEQFF
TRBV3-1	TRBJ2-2	CASSQDLAFERNTGELFF
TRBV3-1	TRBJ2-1	CASSQPRDFADEQFF
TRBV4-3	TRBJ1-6	CASSQSLENSPLHF
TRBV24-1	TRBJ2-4	CATGTTGYIAKNIQYF
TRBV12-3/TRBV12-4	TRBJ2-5	CASSLARAGMGETQYF
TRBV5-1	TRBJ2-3	CASSIGTGRTDTQYF
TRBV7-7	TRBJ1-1	CASSFSLDTEAFF
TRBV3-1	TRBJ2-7	CASSPQSGTSSYEQYF
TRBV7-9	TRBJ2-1	CASSFGAYNEQFF
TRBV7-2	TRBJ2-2	CASSLHRGGELFF
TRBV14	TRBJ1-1	CASSQEQVKTEAFF
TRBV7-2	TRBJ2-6	CASSLGQGPPGANVLTF
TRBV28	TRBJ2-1	CASSFGRKGNEQFF
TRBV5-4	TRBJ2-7	CASSLAATGDEQYF
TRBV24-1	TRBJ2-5	CATSDLTGAETQYF
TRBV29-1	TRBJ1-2	CSVPLVDYGYTF
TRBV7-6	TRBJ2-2	CATKWRESTGELFF
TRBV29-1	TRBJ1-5	CSVEVWDREGPAQHF
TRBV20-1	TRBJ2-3	CSARTSGGWADTQYF
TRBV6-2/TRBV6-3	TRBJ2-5	CASSWVRTSTTGETQYF
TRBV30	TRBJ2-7	CAWSVSGGDYEQYF
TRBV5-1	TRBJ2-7	CASSRVEGSTYEQYF
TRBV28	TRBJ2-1	CASSFAPNEQFF
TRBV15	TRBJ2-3	CATSRDRLGAGDTQYF
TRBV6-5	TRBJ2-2	CASSPAGDNTGELFF
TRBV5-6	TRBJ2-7	CASSEDRGYEQYF
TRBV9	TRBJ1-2	CASSVAPYGYTF
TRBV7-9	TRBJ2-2	CATGLDTGELFF